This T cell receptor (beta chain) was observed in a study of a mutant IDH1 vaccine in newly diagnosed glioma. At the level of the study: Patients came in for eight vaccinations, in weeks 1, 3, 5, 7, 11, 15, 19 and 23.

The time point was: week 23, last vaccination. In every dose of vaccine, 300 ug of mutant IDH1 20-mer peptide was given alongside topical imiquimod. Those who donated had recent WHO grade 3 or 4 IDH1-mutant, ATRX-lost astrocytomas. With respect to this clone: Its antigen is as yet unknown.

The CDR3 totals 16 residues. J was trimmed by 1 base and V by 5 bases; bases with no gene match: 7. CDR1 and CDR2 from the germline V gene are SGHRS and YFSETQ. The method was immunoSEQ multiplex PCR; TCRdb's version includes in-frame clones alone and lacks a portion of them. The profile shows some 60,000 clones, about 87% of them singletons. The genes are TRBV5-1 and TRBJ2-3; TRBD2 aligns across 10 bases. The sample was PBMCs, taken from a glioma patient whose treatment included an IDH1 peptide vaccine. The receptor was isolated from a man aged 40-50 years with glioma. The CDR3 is CASRLASGSGTDTQYF. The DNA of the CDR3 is TGCGCCAGCAGACTGGCTAGCGGGAGTGGCACAGATACGCAGTATTTT.